The 24 T cell receptor beta chains in this list originate from one sample, sequenced in a study of OX40 agonist ivuxolimab in advanced cancers. Library preparation used the immunoSEQ multiplex PCR assay. Here the immuneACCESS table is served through TCRdb, limited to in-frame sequences with V and J called. Missing clones are a known gap in these copies; in checked studies unresolved V genes cover under half, and the rest lacks a known reason. The table for this sample lists approximately 92,000 clones; approximately 94% of them were counted only once. Roughly 0.17% of the sample comes from the top ten. Sequencing was performed on CD4+ or CD8+ T cells sorted from blood, taken in a trial of the OX40 agonist ivuxolimab. Receptor source: an adult with an advanced solid tumor such as melanoma, head and neck, liver or kidney cancer.

V and J are TRBV28 and TRBJ2-3; D gene unclear. From germline, CDR1 is MDHEN and CDR2 SYDVKM. The V end lost 3 bases, the J end lost 3 bases, and 13 bases lay between the germline ends. This CDR3 region has 15 residues. The CDR3 coding sequence is TGTGCCAGCAGTTTTCATTCCCTCGGAACAGATACGCAGTATTTT. Its protein product is CASSFHSLGTDTQYF.

The chain links TRBV6-5 to TRBJ1-6; TRBD1 is a possible D gene (6 bases). The CDR3 consists of 15 residues. Germline loops: CDR1 MNHEY, CDR2 SVGAGI. V was shortened by 0 bases and J by 14 bases, with 17 bases between the two germline ends. CDR3 protein: CASSYSRTDLGSLHF. CDR3 DNA sequence: TGTGCCAGCAGTTACTCCCGGACAGATTTAGGGTCCCTCCACTTT.

This clone has a single count. The CDR3: CAWSTEIWDYGYTF. CDR3 DNA sequence: TGTGCCTGGAGTACGGAGATCTGGGACTATGGCTACACCTTC. The gene calls are TRBV30 and TRBJ1-2; D unclear. Trimming shortened V by 2 bases and J by 3 bases, and 13 bases separated the two germline ends. The CDR3 length is 14 residues. The V gene's germline CDR1 is GTSNPN and CDR2 SVGIG (reference sequence). Full variable domain (remainder filled in from reference TRBV30 and TRBJ1-2): SQTIHQWPATLVQPVGSPLSLECTVEGTSNPNLYWYRQAAGRGLQLLFYSVGIGQISSEVPQNLSASRPQDRQFILSSKKLLLSDSGFYLCAWSTEIWDYGYTFGSGTRLTVV.

V gene TRBV9 combines with J gene TRBJ1-4; maybe TRBD1 (5 bases). The CDR3 extends over 15 amino acids. The V end was cut by 1 base, the J end by 4 bases, with 11 bases between. In germline, CDR1 is SGDLS, CDR2 YYNGEE. The CDR3 protein is CASSVSRGVNEKLFF. DNA for the CDR3: TGTGCCAGCAGCGTATCAAGGGGAGTTAATGAAAAACTGTTTTTT.

The chain combines TRBV4-1 with TRBJ2-1, with D maybe TRBD2 (6 bases). With 5 bases removed from V and 6 bases from J, the gap between germline ends came to 20 bases. The CDR3 runs to 16 residues. Germline V gives CDR1 MGHRA, CDR2 YSYEKL. As DNA, the CDR3 is TGCGCCAGCAGCGGCCGAGGTGGGGACTTCCTCAATGAGCAGTTCTTC. It codes for CASSGRGGDFLNEQFF.

This rearrangement joins TRBV25-1 to TRBJ1-2; D is ambiguous. V was shortened by 5 bases and J by 3 bases, with 7 bases between the two germline ends. This CDR3 is built from 12 residues. Germline V gives CDR1 MGHDK, CDR2 SYGVNS. The CDR3 nucleotides read TGTGCCAGCAGTTCCAGCGACTATGGCTACACCTTC. Its translation: CASSSSDYGYTF.

This clone came up once. The gene calls are TRBV4-3 and TRBJ2-3; D unresolved. With 1 base removed from V and 4 bases from J, the gap between germline ends came to 6 bases. The germline CDR1 and CDR2 sequences are LGHNA and YSLEER. The CDR3 runs 13 residues. The CDR3 region has the DNA TGCGCCAGCAGCCAAGTGTACGCAGATACGCAGTATTTT. It is translated as CASSQVYADTQYF.

The V and J genes are TRBV6-1 and TRBJ2-7, with 11 nucleotides matching TRBD1. Germline CDR1 MNHNS, CDR2 SASEGT. Trimming took 5 bases from V and 6 from J; bases not matched to a gene: 9. The CDR3 has 15 amino acids. The CDR3 spells CASSSPGQGVVEQYF. The CDR3 DNA is TGTGCCAGCAGTTCCCCGGGACAGGGGGTCGTCGAGCAGTACTTC.

The rearrangement joins TRBV7-3 to TRBJ2-7; 8 nucleotides align to TRBD1. The J segment lost 0 bases and the V segment lost 1 base, leaving 5 bases of the junction unmatched. Germline values: CDR1 SGHTA, CDR2 FQGTGA. The CDR3 runs to 16 residues. CDR3 loop: CASSLMGGTGSYEQYF. CDR3 coding DNA: TGTGCCAGCAGCTTAATGGGTGGGACAGGCTCCTACGAGCAGTACTTC.

The chain joins TRBV19 to TRBJ2-1, with TRBD2 matching over 12 bases. Germline V gene sequence: CDR1 LNHDA, CDR2 SQIVND (reference sequence). CDR3 size: 16 residues. The V and J ends lost 2 bases and 2 bases, in that order; junction bases with no gene match: 1. CDR3 nucleotide sequence: TGTGCCAGTAGTATAACTAGCGGGGGGACCTACAATGAGCAGTTCTTC. This gives the protein CASSITSGGTYNEQFF.

The J gene is TRBJ2-1, the V gene TRBV11-2; 8 bases line up with TRBD2. Germline V gives CDR1 SGHAT, CDR2 FQNNGV. This CDR3 is built from 14 residues. Trimming cost V 2 bases and J 8 bases; bases outside gene matches: 5. Written as DNA, the CDR3 is TGTGCCAGCAGCTTAACCGGGACTAGTGATGAGCAGTTCTTC. It encodes CASSLTGTSDEQFF.

The V call is TRBV9, the J call TRBJ2-1; tentatively, D is TRBD1 or TRBD2 (6 bases each). V was trimmed by 2 bases and J by 0 bases, leaving 12 bases between them. Germline CDR1 is SGDLS and CDR2 is YYNGEE. This CDR3 is built from 16 residues. The CDR3 here is CASSVGGPYSYNEQFF. The CDR3 DNA sequence: TGTGCCAGCAGCGTCGGGGGCCCCTACTCCTACAATGAGCAGTTCTTC.

This sequence joins TRBV10-3 and TRBJ2-1, with TRBD2 matching 8 bases. Unmatched junction bases numbered 10, after V lost 6 bases and J lost 9 bases. The CDR3 covers 14 residues. Looked up from germline, CDR1 is ENHRY and CDR2 is SYGVKD. The CDR3 is CAIRPSGGSGEQFF. CDR3 DNA sequence: TGTGCCATCAGGCCAAGCGGGGGTAGCGGTGAGCAGTTCTTC.

The chain joins TRBV25-1 to TRBJ1-1; D remains unclear. Germline lookup yields CDR1 MGHDK and CDR2 SYGVNS. Trimming took off 3 bases at V and 0 bases at J, with 11 bases between the two ends. The CDR3 length is 15 residues. CDR3 loop: CASSDEARLNTEAFF. In DNA form, the CDR3 reads TGTGCCAGCAGTGACGAGGCGCGTTTGAACACTGAAGCTTTCTTT. Using reference TRBV25-1 and TRBJ1-1 for the parts outside the CDR3, the full variable domain is EADIYQTPRYLVIGTGKKITLECSQTMGHDKMYWYQQDPGMELHLIHYSYGVNSTEKGDLSSESTVSRIRTEHFPLTLESARPSHTSQYLCASSDEARLNTEAFFGQGTRLTVV.

The chain is built from TRBV5-1 and TRBJ1-5; D unresolved. The CDR3 consists of 15 residues. Deletions cut 1 base from V and 1 base from J, with 9 bases between. Germline-derived CDR1 and CDR2 are SGHRS and YFSETQ. Here the CDR3 DNA reads TGCGCCAGCAGCTTGACGGGGAAAAGCAATCAGCCCCAGCATTTT. Residues: CASSLTGKSNQPQHF.

The rearrangement joins TRBV29-1 to TRBJ2-1, with 15 positions matching TRBD2. The germline V gene has CDR1 SQVTM and CDR2 ANQGSEA. Trimming removed 7 bases from V and 7 bases from J; junction bases left unmatched: 14. The CDR3 has 17 amino acids. Here the CDR3 DNA reads TGCAGCGCCCTCCCCACGGCGGGACTAGCGGGAGGAAATGAGCAGTTCTTC. Translated, it gives CSALPTAGLAGGNEQFF.

The V call is TRBV4-2, the J call TRBJ2-4; 7 nucleotides agree with TRBD2. The CDR3 spans 15 residues. V dropped 1 base and J dropped 3; count of bases not matched to a gene: 3. The V gene's germline CDR1 is LGHNA and CDR2 YNFKEQ. CDR3 sequence (DNA): TGTGCCAGCAGCCAAGTCGAGCGGGGCAAAAACATTCAGTACTTC. As protein: CASSQVERGKNIQYF.

The chain uses TRBV10-3 and TRBJ1-5; 10 bases are shared with TRBD1. Germline V gives CDR1 ENHRY, CDR2 SYGVKD. There are 17 residues in the CDR3. Unmatched junction bases numbered 8, after V lost 6 bases and J lost 0 bases. The chain's CDR3 is CAIRPGQGEYSNQPQHF. The CDR3 nucleotides read TGTGCCATCAGGCCCGGACAGGGGGAGTATAGCAATCAGCCCCAGCATTTT.

The CDR3: CASSGKGGVSYEQYF. The CDR3 DNA is TGTGCCAGCAGCGGTAAGGGGGGAGTCTCCTACGAGCAGTACTTC. The rearrangement uses TRBV7-2 and TRBJ2-7, with D perhaps assigned TRBD1 or TRBD2 (6 bases each). With 5 bases removed from V and 0 bases from J, the gap between germline ends came to 14 bases. CDR3 length: 15 amino acids. Per the germline V gene, CDR1 is SGHTA and CDR2 is FQGNSA. Full variable domain (remainder filled in from reference TRBV7-2 and TRBJ2-7): GAGVSQSPSNKVTEKGKDVELRCDPISGHTALYWYRQSLGQGLEFLIYFQGNSAPDKSGLPSDRFSAERTGGSVSTLTIQRTQQEDSAVYLCASSGKGGVSYEQYFGPGTRLTVT.

Only one count was recorded for this clone. V usage is TRBV6-1 and J usage is TRBJ1-1; 8 bases line up with TRBD1. The J segment lost 7 bases and the V segment lost 8 bases, leaving 9 bases of the junction unmatched. There are 13 residues in the CDR3. The germline gives CDR1 MNHNS, CDR2 SASEGT. The CDR3 DNA sequence: TGTGCCAGCTACACCCTCGACAGGGGTGAAGCTTTCTTT. The encoded protein is CASYTLDRGEAFF.

CDR3 in amino acids: CASLGQGFTGELFF. CDR3 DNA: TGTGCCAGCCTGGGGCAGGGATTCACCGGGGAGCTGTTTTTT. The chain recombines TRBV19 with TRBJ2-2; maybe TRBD1 (5 bases). The ends were cut back, 9 bases at V and 4 bases at J, with 15 bases in the middle. The CDR3 totals 14 residues. Looked up from germline, CDR1 is LNHDA and CDR2 is SQIVND (reference sequence).

The J gene is TRBJ1-1, the V gene TRBV21-1. TRBV21-1 is assigned pseudogene status. CDR3 size: 18 residues. The CDR3 protein is CASGNCKASQGEITEAFF. CDR3 sequence (DNA): TGTGCCAGCGGCAACTGTAAAGCATCCCAGGGAGAGATCACTGAAGCTTTCTTT.

The gene calls are TRBV9 and TRBJ2-5; D gene unclear. The CDR3 totals 14 residues. Trimming pared 0 bases from V and 5 bases from J, leaving 11 bases between. Germline V gene lookup returns CDR1 SGDLS and CDR2 YYNGEE. The CDR3 loop reads CASSVEVGQETQYF. In DNA form, the CDR3 reads TGTGCCAGCAGCGTAGAGGTGGGCCAGGAGACCCAGTACTTC. Looking up the rest from reference TRBV9 and TRBJ2-5 gives the full variable domain: DSGVTQTPKHLITATGQRVTLRCSPRSGDLSVYWYQQSLDQGLQFLIQYYNGEERAKGNILERFSAQQFPDLHSELNLSSLELGDSALYFCASSVEVGQETQYFGPGTRLLVL.

The gene calls are TRBV23-1 and TRBJ1-1; TRBD1 aligns across 9 bases. TRBV23-1 is filed as an ORF, its function uncertain. There are 19 residues in the CDR3. Unmatched junction bases numbered 12, after V lost 0 bases and J lost 1 base. Here the CDR3 DNA reads TGCGCCAGCAGTCAATCGGACTCAGGACAGGGGCTGAGGAACACTGAAGCTTTCTTT. This translates into CASSQSDSGQGLRNTEAFF.